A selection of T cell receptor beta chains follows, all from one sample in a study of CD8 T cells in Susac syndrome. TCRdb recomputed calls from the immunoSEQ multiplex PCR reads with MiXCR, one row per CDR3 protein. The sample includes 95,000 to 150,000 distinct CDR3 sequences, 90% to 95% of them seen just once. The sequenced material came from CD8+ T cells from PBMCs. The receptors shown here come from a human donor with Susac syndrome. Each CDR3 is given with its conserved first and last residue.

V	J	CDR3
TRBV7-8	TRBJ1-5	CASSADRGYSNQPQHF
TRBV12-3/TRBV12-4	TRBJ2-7	CASSQSNEQYF
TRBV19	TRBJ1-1	CASSIIAGEAFF
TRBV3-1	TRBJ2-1	CASSPLPAGGLHDEQFF
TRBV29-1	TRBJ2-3	CSVSGTSGTDTQYF
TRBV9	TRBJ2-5	CASSVETSGGETQYF
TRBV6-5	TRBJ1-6	CASSNRGYSPLHF
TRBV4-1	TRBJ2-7	CAGKARLGDYEQYF
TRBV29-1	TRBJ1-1	CSVVSGNTEAFF
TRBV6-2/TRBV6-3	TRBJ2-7	CASNTLTVRYEQYF
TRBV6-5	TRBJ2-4	CARKGLAKNIQYF
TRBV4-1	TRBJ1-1	CASSRPGHSNTEAFF
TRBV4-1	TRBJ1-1	CASSQSSGGLTEAFF
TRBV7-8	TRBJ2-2	CASSLGSTFTGELFF
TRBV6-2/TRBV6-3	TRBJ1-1	CASSSSGTSNTEAFF
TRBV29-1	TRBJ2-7	CSVEGRGYEQYF
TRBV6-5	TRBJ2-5	CASSYSGPQTQYF
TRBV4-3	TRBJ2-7	CASSQDRSGAGGEQYF
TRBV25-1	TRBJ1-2	CASFPGTGDGYTF
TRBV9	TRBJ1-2	CASSAGQPYGYTF
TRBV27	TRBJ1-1	CASRWTGVNTEAFF
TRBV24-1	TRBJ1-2	CATSDLRDGYTF
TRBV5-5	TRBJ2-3	CASSYYPGGTDTQYF
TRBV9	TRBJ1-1	CASSVLENTEAFF
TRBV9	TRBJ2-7	CASSRTGEQYF
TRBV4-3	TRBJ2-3	CASSQDVAGGQDTQYF
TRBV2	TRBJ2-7	CASSEAAGEGEQYF
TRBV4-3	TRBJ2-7	CASSQDNGGLEQYF
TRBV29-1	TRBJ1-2	CSVDPRSNYGYTF